The entry below describes one TCR beta chain. From germline, CDR1 is MNHEY and CDR2 SMNVEV (reference sequence). This CDR3 has 15 amino acids. V trimming: 6 bases; J trimming: 5 bases; junction bases outside the gene matches: 12. For the TCR beta CDR3, multiplex PCR with 32 V and 13 J primers performed the amplification. TCRdb re-called the multiplex PCR reads with MiXCR, one entry per CDR3 protein. The top ten clones hold 10% to 15% of a sample with 2,000 to 3,000 distinct CDR3 sequences, about a sixth of them seen once. With approximately 0.6 ug used per sample, the template was genomic DNA from bulk tumor. Taken during surgery, several biopsies per primary tumor were spaced as far apart as possible within the tumor mass. Patients had untreated, newly diagnosed non-small cell lung cancer and underwent curative surgery. The data were obtained in a study of immune heterogeneity within non-small cell lung tumors.

This sequence joins TRBV27 and TRBJ2-7, with TRBD2 identical over 8 bases. Sequencing used lung tumor tissue. The receptor was derived from a woman in her fifties or sixties with non-small cell lung cancer. The CDR3 spells CASRLSSGSPHEQYF. In nucleotides, the CDR3 is TGTGCCAGCAGGCTCTCGAGCGGGAGCCCACACGAGCAGTACTTC.